This TCR beta chain is drawn from a study of blood T cell repertoires in COVID-19. Study-level information: Donors in the United States, Italy and Spain gave samples during acute or convalescent COVID-19.

This CDR3 is built from 11 residues. Germline V gene sequence: CDR1 DFQATT, CDR2 SNEGSKA (reference sequence). V lost 5 bases, J lost 6 bases, and 11 bases lay in between. Here immunoSEQ multiplex PCR was the method, and the copy in TCRdb shows in-frame clones only, minus some. The data hold fewer than 180,000 clones, with 84% observed a single time. The receptor comes from a man in his 70s with acute or convalescent COVID-19. Material for sequencing was peripheral blood. The V gene is TRBV20-1, the J gene TRBJ2-7; D is possibly TRBD2 (6 bases). The CDR3 here is CSAPGVSEQYF. The CDR3 DNA reads as TGCAGTGCTCCGGGGGTGAGCGAGCAGTACTTC.